The 16 T cell receptor beta chains presented below share a single source sample, sequenced in a study of beta chain features in type 1 diabetes. General study points: TCRB CDR3s from Type 1 diabetes patients were moderately but significantly shorter in all four CD4+ subsets.

These receptors' targets are unknown. Expressed TCRB transcripts were sequenced because the isolated RNA had all been reverse transcribed beforehand. Produced via immunoSEQ multiplex PCR; TCRdb's table is partial and in-frame only. The sample comprises some 700,000 clones, around an eighth of which are singletons, and roughly 0.022% rests with the top ten. Sample: naive CD4+ T cells from blood. These receptors were collected from a man between 18 and 29 years old with type 1 diabetes.

As regards this clone: Other DNA sequences of this sample code for an identical CDR3. V is TRBV6-5 and J is TRBJ2-7; D is ambiguous. V was cut by 4 bases and J by 3 bases, with 4 bases left in between. The CDR3 is 11 residues long. Germline V gene data show CDR1 as MNHEY and CDR2 as SVGAGI. The CDR3 sequence is CASSSVYEQYF. In DNA, the CDR3 is TGTGCCAGCAGTTCCGTCTACGAGCAGTACTTC.

This clone was recorded a few times. V usage is TRBV2 and J usage is TRBJ1-6; D gene uncertain. Germline CDR1 and CDR2: SNHLY and FYNNEI. The CDR3 runs to 12 residues. Deletions cut 6 bases from V and 8 bases from J, with 8 bases between. This CDR3 reads CASRGEDSPLHF. The CDR3 nucleotides are TGTGCCAGCAGAGGAGAGGATTCACCCCTCCACTTT.

The chain recombines TRBV5-4 with TRBJ2-2, with 10 bases that match TRBD1. The CDR3 sequence is 16 residues long. The J segment lost 5 bases and the V segment lost 4 bases, leaving 8 bases of the junction unmatched. CDR1 is SGHNT and CDR2 is YYREEE in the germline V gene (reference sequence). The CDR3 DNA is TGTGCCAGCAGCCCCACGGGACAGGGGACTACCGGGGAGCTGTTTTTT. Protein: CASSPTGQGTTGELFF.

This clone turned up a few times. The J gene is TRBJ1-5, the V gene TRBV4-1, with a possible D match to TRBD1 (5 bases). The germline CDR1 and CDR2 sequences are MGHRA and YSYEKL. This CDR3 comprises 14 residues. V dropped 8 bases and J dropped 1 base, with 12 bases sitting between them. The CDR3 region has the DNA TGCGCCAGCTCGCGTGGGGGAAGCAATCAGCCCCAGCATTTT. This gives the protein CASSRGGSNQPQHF.

The rearrangement uses TRBV6-5 and TRBJ2-7; 9 bases match TRBD1. CDR1 is MNHEY and CDR2 is SVGAGI in the germline V gene. The J segment lost 3 bases and the V segment lost 2 bases, leaving 2 bases of the junction unmatched. This CDR3 region has 14 residues. The CDR3 coding sequence is TGTGCCAGCAGTTACGGGACAGGGTACTACGAGCAGTACTTC. Translation: CASSYGTGYYEQYF.

The V call is TRBV28, the J call TRBJ1-2, with D tentatively TRBD1 (5 bases). The CDR3 loop spans 13 amino acids. CDR1 and CDR2 (germline): MDHEN, SYDVKM. Trimming removed 5 bases from V and 4 bases from J, with 11 bases in between. For the CDR3, the DNA is TGTGCCAGCAGTGGGGGACGGCGCTATGGCTACACCTTC. This translates into CASSGGRRYGYTF.

This chain joins TRBV10-3 and TRBJ1-2; no reliable D call. Trimming took 10 bases from V and 2 from J, leaving 14 bases between them. This CDR3 region has 13 residues. Looked up from germline, CDR1 is ENHRY and CDR2 is SYGVKD. The CDR3 region is CATVAGFNYGYTF. The CDR3 DNA is TGTGCCACCGTAGCGGGATTCAACTATGGCTACACCTTC.

The rearrangement joins TRBV10-1 to TRBJ2-3, with a possible D match to TRBD2 (7 bases). This CDR3 contains 19 residues. CDR1 and CDR2 from the germline V gene are WNHNN and SYGVQD (reference sequence). With 2 bases removed from V and 1 base from J, the gap between germline ends came to 22 bases. The CDR3 DNA follows: TGCGCCAGCAGTGAGGTGGTCGGCGGGGGCCTACTAGGCACAGATACGCAGTATTTT. The encoded protein is CASSEVVGGGLLGTDTQYF.

Only a few counts were recorded for this clone. This rearrangement joins TRBV7-9 to TRBJ2-3, with D uncertain. In germline, CDR1 is SEHNR, CDR2 FQNEAQ (reference sequence). The CDR3 is made up of 12 amino acids. V lost 5 bases, J lost 3 bases, and 6 bases lay in between. The CDR3 spells CASSPGTDTQYF. CDR3 coding DNA: TGTGCCAGCAGCCCCGGTACAGATACGCAGTATTTT.

V gene TRBV30 combines with J gene TRBJ1-1; D gene unclear. Germline V gene sequence: CDR1 GTSNPN, CDR2 SVGIG (reference sequence). V gave up 2 bases and J gave up 1 base, with 8 bases separating them. This CDR3 has 13 residues. In nucleotides, the CDR3 is TGTGCCTGGAGTAAATGGCGGAACACTGAAGCTTTCTTT. Its translation: CAWSKWRNTEAFF.

This clone was found a few times. The chain joins TRBV9 to TRBJ1-5; 7 bases agree with TRBD1. The CDR3 is 15 amino acids. CDR1 is SGDLS, CDR2 YYNGEE, per germline. After removal of 4 bases from V and 3 bases from J, the junction contained 7 bases not matched to a gene. The CDR3 protein is CASSSRQGVNQPQHF. In DNA form, the CDR3 reads TGTGCCAGCAGCTCCAGACAGGGCGTCAATCAGCCCCAGCATTTT.

This clone was seen a handful of times. The gene calls are TRBV10-3 and TRBJ1-3; 10 bases fit TRBD1. Germline V lookup: CDR1 ENHRY, CDR2 SYGVKD. V lost 11 bases and J lost 7; bases outside the gene matches: 5. CDR3 length equals 12 residues. The CDR3 DNA reads as TGTGCCGGCGGGACAGGGGACAACACCATATATTTT. Encoded protein: CAGGTGDNTIYF.

This clone came up a few times. This sample includes further DNA sequences coding for the same CDR3. V usage is TRBV5-1 and J usage is TRBJ1-5, with TRBD1 as a possible D gene (5 bases). The CDR3 loop spans 14 amino acids. Germline V CDR1 and CDR2: SGHRS, YFSETQ. Trimming removed 4 bases from V and 7 bases from J, with 15 bases in between. The CDR3 DNA reads as TGCGCCAGCAGCCTGGGGACCGGCGGGCAGCCCCAGCATTTT. Residues: CASSLGTGGQPQHF.

This clone was counted between two and nine times. The DNA of the CDR3 is TGCAGTGCTAGAGAAAGGATGAGGGCTTTCTTT. This sequence encodes CSARERMRAFF. The V gene is TRBV20-1, the J gene TRBJ1-1; unclear D gene. The V gene's germline CDR1 is DFQATT and CDR2 SNEGSKA (reference sequence). The V gene lost 0 bases and the J gene lost 11 bases, with 10 bases spanning the gap. The CDR3 is made up of 11 amino acids.

The rearrangement joins TRBV27 to TRBJ2-2, with D possibly matching TRBD1 (6 bases). The CDR3 spans 14 residues. Trimming removed 8 bases at V and 5 bases at J, with 15 bases between. The germline gives CDR1 MNHEY, CDR2 SMNVEV (reference sequence). The CDR3 DNA sequence: TGTGCCAGCTCCCAGGGGCCTCGGACCGGGGAGCTGTTTTTT. The encoded protein is CASSQGPRTGELFF.

This clone was seen only a few times. This rearrangement joins TRBV9 to TRBJ1-2, with D unclear. The V end was cut by 4 bases, the J end by 4 bases, with 14 bases between. The germline CDR1 and CDR2 sequences are SGDLS and YYNGEE. The CDR3 is 14 amino acids. In nucleotides, the CDR3 is TGTGCCAGCAGCCCAGAGGATTTTGGCTATGGCTACACCTTC. It encodes CASSPEDFGYGYTF.